Below are 7 T cell receptor beta chains sequenced from a single sample in a study of blood T cell repertoires in COVID-19. Profiling relied on immunoSEQ multiplex PCR, and the TCRdb table lists in-frame clones only, not all of them. The sample has 200,000 to 250,000 clones, over 75% seen once. The sample taken for sequencing was peripheral blood. These receptors were collected from a human donor in a cohort sampled during active COVID-19.

The V and J genes are TRBV2 and TRBJ1-1; 7 bases match TRBD1. The germline V gene has CDR1 SNHLY and CDR2 FYNNEI. The CDR3 is 15 amino acids. V lost 7 bases and J lost 5; bases outside the gene matches: 13. CDR3 DNA: TGTGCCAGCACCTCCATCCGACAGGGCGGGACTGAAGCTTTCTTT. Its protein is CASTSIRQGGTEAFF.

The chain uses TRBV11-3 and TRBJ1-1; D gene uncertain. Looked up from germline, CDR1 is SGHNT and CDR2 is YENEEA. V lost 5 bases and J 4 bases, leaving 11 bases between the germline ends. This CDR3 has 13 residues. The CDR3 bases are TGTGCCAGCAGCCAAAGCCGTCTCACTGAAGCTTTCTTT. Amino acid sequence: CASSQSRLTEAFF.

The gene calls are TRBV29-1 and TRBJ1-1, with D maybe TRBD1 (6 bases). Trimming took 6 bases from V and 2 from J, leaving 13 bases between them. The CDR3 spans 13 residues. Germline V gene lookup returns CDR1 SQVTM and CDR2 ANQGSEA. The CDR3 nucleotides are TGCAGCGTAGCCGGGACACTTAACACTGAAGCTTTCTTT. Its protein is CSVAGTLNTEAFF.

This chain links TRBV27 with TRBJ2-1; 8 nucleotides line up with TRBD2. Germline trimming cut 1 base from V and 4 bases from J; bases unmatched to any gene: 9. Germline CDR1 reads MNHEY; CDR2 reads SMNVEV (reference sequence). The CDR3 contains 17 residues. The DNA of the CDR3 is TGTGCCAGCAGTTTATATTCCAGTAGCGGGGCGTACAATGAGCAGTTCTTC. It encodes CASSLYSSSGAYNEQFF.

This clone turned up a few times. The rearrangement joins TRBV7-3 to TRBJ2-1; TRBD2 matches 14 bases. The germline CDR1 and CDR2 sequences are SGHTA and FQGTGA. There are 17 residues in the CDR3. The J segment lost 5 bases and the V segment lost 3 bases, leaving 6 bases of the junction unmatched. The CDR3 DNA is TGTGCCAGCAGCTTTTCTGGACTAGCGGGAGGCCACAATGAGCAGTTCTTC. It encodes CASSFSGLAGGHNEQFF.

The chain is built from TRBV28 and TRBJ1-5; D might be TRBD1 (5 bases). V lost 5 bases, J lost 2 bases, and 19 bases lay in between. The CDR3 sequence is 17 residues long. CDR1 and CDR2 (germline): MDHEN, SYDVKM. DNA of the CDR3: TGTGCCAGCAGTCCCCCCGGGGGGACTGTGGGCAATCAGCCCCAGCATTTT. Residues: CASSPPGGTVGNQPQHF.

This CDR3 is CASSLIPGQGTGELFF. CDR3 in DNA: TGTGCCAGCAGTTTAATTCCCGGACAGGGCACCGGGGAGCTGTTTTTT. The V and J genes are TRBV27 and TRBJ2-2; 8 bases are a match to TRBD1. The CDR3 runs to 16 residues. The J segment lost 4 bases and the V segment lost 2 bases, leaving 6 bases of the junction unmatched. From germline, CDR1 is MNHEY and CDR2 SMNVEV (reference sequence).